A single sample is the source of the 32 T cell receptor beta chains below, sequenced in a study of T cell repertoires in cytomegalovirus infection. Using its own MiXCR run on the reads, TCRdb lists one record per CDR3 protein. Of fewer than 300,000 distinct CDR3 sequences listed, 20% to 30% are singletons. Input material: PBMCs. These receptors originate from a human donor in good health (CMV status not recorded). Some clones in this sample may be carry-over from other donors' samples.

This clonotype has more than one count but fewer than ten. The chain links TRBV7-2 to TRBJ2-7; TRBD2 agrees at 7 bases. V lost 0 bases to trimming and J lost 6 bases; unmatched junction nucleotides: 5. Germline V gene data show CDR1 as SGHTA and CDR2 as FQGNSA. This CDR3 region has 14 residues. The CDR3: CASSLAGGIGEQYF. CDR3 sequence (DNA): TGTGCCAGCAGCTTAGCGGGGGGGATAGGCGAGCAGTACTTC. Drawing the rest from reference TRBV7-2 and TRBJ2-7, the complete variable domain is GAGVSQSPSNKVTEKGKDVELRCDPISGHTALYWYRQSLGQGLEFLIYFQGNSAPDKSGLPSDRFSAERTGGSVSTLTIQRTQQEDSAVYLCASSLAGGIGEQYFGPGTRLTVT.

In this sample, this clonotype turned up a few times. CDR3: CATSEPGLAGNNEQFF. The DNA of the CDR3 is TGTGCCACCAGTGAGCCCGGACTAGCGGGAAACAATGAGCAGTTCTTC. The gene calls are TRBV24-1 and TRBJ2-1, with TRBD2 identical over 12 bases. This CDR3 has 16 residues. The germline gives CDR1 KGHDR, CDR2 SFDVKD. The junction had 5 bases not matched to a gene; V was cut back by 4 bases and J by 5 bases.

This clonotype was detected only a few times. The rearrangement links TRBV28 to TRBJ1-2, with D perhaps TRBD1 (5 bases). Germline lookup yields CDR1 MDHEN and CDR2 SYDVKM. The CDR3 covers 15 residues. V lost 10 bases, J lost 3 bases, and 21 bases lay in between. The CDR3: CAIFLSTGGYYGYTF. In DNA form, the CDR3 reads TGTGCCATCTTTCTAAGCACAGGAGGGTACTATGGCTACACCTTC.

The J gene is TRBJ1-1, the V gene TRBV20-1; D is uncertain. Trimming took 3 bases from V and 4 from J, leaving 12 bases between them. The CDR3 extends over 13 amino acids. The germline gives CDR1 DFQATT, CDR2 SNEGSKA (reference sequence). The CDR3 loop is CSASSRWGTEAFF. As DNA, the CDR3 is TGCAGTGCTAGTTCCCGTTGGGGCACTGAAGCTTTCTTT.

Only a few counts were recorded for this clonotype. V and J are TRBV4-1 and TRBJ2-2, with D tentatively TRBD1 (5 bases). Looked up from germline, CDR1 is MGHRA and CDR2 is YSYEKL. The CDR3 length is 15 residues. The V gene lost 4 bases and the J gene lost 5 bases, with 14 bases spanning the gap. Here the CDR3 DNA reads TGCGCCAGCAGCCTGGCGACAGATCGTACCGGGGAGCTGTTTTTT. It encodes CASSLATDRTGELFF.

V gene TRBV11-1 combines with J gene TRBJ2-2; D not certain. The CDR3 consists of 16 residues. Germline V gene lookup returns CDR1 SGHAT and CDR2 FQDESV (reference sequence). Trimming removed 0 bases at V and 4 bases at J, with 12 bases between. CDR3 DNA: TGTGCCAGCAGCTTAGCACTGGCGGAAATCACCGGGGAGCTGTTTTTT. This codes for CASSLALAEITGELFF.

The CDR3 region has the DNA TGTGCCAGCAGCTTTGACAGGGGGCGGGAAAAACTGTTTTTT. It specifies CASSFDRGREKLFF. V and J are TRBV7-4 and TRBJ1-4; TRBD1 agrees at 10 bases. Germline loops: CDR1 SGHVT, CDR2 SQSDAQ. Trimming removed 3 bases from V and 8 bases from J; junction bases left unmatched: 3. This CDR3 has 14 amino acids.

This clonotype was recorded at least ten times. The CDR3 loop is CASSPDVQETQYF. As DNA, the CDR3 is TGTGCCAGCAGCCCGGACGTACAAGAGACCCAGTACTTC. The chain couples TRBV7-2 to TRBJ2-5; D ambiguous. V was cut by 5 bases and J by 2 bases, with 9 bases left in between. The CDR3 runs 13 residues. CDR1 SGHTA and CDR2 FQGNSA come from the germline V gene.

This CDR3 is CASSYWGGRNNEQFF. The CDR3 DNA reads TGTGCCAGCAGTTACTGGGGGGGCAGGAACAATGAGCAGTTCTTC. V gene TRBV6-2 or TRBV6-3 combines with J gene TRBJ2-1, with D perhaps matching TRBD2 (7 bases). Germline CDR1 reads MNHEY; CDR2 reads SVGEGT. The ends were cut back, 1 base at V and 5 bases at J, with 12 bases in the middle. The CDR3 has 15 residues.

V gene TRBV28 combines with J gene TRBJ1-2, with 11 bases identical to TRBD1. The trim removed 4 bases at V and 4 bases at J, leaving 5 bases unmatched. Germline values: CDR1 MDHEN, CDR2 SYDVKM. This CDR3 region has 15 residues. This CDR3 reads CASSSWTGGSYGYTF. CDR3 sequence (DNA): TGTGCCAGCAGTTCCTGGACAGGGGGCAGCTATGGCTACACCTTC.

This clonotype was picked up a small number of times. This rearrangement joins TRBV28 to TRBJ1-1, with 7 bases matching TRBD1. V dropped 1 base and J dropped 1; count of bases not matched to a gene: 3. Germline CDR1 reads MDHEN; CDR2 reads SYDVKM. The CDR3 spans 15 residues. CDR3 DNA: TGTGCCAGCAGTTTATTAGGGACAGCGAACACTGAAGCTTTCTTT. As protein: CASSLLGTANTEAFF.

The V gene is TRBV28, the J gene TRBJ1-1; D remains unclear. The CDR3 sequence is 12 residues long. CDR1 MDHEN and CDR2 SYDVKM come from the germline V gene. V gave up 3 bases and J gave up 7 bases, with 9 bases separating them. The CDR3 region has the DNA TGTGCCAGCAGTTTGAAGCACCTTGAAGCTTTCTTT. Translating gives CASSLKHLEAFF.

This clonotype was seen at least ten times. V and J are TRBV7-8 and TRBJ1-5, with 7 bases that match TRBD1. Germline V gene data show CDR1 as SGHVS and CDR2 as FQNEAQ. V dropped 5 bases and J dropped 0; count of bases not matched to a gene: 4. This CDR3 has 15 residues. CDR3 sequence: CASSKGQYSNQPQHF. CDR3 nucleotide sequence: TGTGCCAGCAGCAAGGGACAGTATAGCAATCAGCCCCAGCATTTT.

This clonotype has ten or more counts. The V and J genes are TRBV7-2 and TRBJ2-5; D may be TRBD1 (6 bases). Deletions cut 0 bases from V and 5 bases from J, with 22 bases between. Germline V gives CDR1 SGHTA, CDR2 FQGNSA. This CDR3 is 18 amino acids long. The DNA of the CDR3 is TGTGCCAGCAGCTTAGCCGGGACAAACGCTGTTCGATGGGAGACCCAGTACTTC. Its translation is CASSLAGTNAVRWETQYF.

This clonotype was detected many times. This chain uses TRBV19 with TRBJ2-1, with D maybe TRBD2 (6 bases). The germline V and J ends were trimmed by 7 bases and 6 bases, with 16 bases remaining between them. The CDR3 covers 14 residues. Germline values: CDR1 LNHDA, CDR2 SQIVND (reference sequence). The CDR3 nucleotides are TGTGCCAGTACCGGTCGGAGGGAGCGCAATGAGCAGTTCTTC. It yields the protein CASTGRRERNEQFF. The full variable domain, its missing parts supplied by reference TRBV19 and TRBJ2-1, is DGGITQSPKYLFRKEGQNVTLSCEQNLNHDAMYWYRQDPGQGLRLIYYSQIVNDFQKGDIAEGYSVSREKKESFPLTVTSAQKNPTAFYLCASTGRRERNEQFFGPGTRLTVL.

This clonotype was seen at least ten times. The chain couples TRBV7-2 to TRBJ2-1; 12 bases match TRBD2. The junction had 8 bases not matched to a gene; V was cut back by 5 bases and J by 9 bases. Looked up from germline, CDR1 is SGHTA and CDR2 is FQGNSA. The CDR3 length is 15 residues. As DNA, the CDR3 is TGTGCCAGCAGCCTAGTACCTAGCGGGAGGGGTGAGCAGTTCTTC. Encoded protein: CASSLVPSGRGEQFF.

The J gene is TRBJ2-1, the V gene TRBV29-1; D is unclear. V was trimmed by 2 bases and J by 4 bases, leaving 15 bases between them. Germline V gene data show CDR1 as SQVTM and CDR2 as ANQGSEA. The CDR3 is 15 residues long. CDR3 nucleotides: TGCAGCGTTGAATACGTAGCCAACGTTTACAATGAGCAGTTCTTC. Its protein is CSVEYVANVYNEQFF.

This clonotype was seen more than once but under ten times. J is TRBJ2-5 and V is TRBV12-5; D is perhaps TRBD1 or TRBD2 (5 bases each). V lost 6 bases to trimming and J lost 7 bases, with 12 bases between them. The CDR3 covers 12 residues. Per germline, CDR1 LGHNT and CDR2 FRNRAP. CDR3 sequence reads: CASGSRDATQYF. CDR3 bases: TGTGCTAGTGGCTCCCGGGACGCGACCCAGTACTTC.

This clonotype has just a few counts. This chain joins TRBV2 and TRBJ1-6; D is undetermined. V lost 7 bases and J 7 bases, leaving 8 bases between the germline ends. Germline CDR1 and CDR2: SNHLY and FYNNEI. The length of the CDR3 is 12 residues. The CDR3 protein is CASMVTNSPLHF. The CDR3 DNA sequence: TGTGCCAGCATGGTAACAAATTCACCCCTCCACTTT.

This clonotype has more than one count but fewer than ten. CDR3 loop: CASRPPGQLMNTEAFF. The CDR3 DNA is TGTGCCAGTAGACCCCCGGGACAGCTCATGAACACTGAAGCTTTCTTT. This chain connects TRBV19 to TRBJ1-1, with 7 nucleotides matching TRBD1. CDR1 is LNHDA and CDR2 is SQIVND in the germline V gene (reference sequence). This CDR3 has 16 residues. V shed 6 bases, J shed 0 bases, and the junction held 10 bases outside the gene matches. The full variable domain, with the rest looked up from reference TRBV19 and TRBJ1-1, is DGGITQSPKYLFRKEGQNVTLSCEQNLNHDAMYWYRQDPGQGLRLIYYSQIVNDFQKGDIAEGYSVSREKKESFPLTVTSAQKNPTAFYLCASRPPGQLMNTEAFFGQGTRLTVV.

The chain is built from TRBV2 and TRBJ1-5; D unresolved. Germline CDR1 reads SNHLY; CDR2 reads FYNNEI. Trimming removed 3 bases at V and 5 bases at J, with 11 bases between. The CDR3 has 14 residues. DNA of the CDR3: TGTGCCAGCAGTGATCTGGCAGCCGATCAGCCCCAGCATTTT. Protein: CASSDLAADQPQHF.

CDR3: CSADRGLYEQYF. DNA of the CDR3: TGCAGTGCTGACAGGGGTCTCTACGAGCAGTACTTC. The chain carries TRBV20-1 and TRBJ2-7, with 8 bases that match TRBD1. V was pared by 5 bases and J by 3 bases, with 3 bases of the junction left unmatched. The CDR3 length is 12 residues. Looked up from germline, CDR1 is DFQATT and CDR2 is SNEGSKA (reference sequence).

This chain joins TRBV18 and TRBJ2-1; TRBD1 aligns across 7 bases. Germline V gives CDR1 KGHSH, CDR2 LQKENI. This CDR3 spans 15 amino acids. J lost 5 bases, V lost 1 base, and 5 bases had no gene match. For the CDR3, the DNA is TGTGCCAGCTCACCACGGTCCGGGACAGACAATGAGCAGTTCTTC. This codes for CASSPRSGTDNEQFF.

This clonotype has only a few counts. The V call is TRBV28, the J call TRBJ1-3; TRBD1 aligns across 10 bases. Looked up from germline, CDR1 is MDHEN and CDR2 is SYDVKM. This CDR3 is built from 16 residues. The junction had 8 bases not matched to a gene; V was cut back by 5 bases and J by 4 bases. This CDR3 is CASSLDRGLGGNTIYF. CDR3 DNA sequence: TGTGCCAGCAGTCTCGACAGGGGGCTCGGAGGAAACACCATATATTTT.

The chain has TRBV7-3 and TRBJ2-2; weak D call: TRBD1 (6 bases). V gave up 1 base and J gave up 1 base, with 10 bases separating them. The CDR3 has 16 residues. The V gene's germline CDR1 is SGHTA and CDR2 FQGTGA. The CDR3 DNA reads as TGTGCCAGCAGCTTAAGTAGGACAGTGAACACCGGGGAGCTGTTTTTT. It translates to CASSLSRTVNTGELFF.

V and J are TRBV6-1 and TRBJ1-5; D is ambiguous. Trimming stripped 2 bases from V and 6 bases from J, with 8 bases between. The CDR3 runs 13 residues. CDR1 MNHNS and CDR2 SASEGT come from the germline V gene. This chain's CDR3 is CASSELVVQPQHF. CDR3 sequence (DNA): TGTGCCAGCAGTGAACTTGTGGTTCAGCCCCAGCATTTT.

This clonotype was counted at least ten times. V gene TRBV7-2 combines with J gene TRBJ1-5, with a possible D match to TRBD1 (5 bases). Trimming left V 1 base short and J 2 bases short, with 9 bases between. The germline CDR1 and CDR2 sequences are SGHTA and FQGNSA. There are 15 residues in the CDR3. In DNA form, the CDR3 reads TGTGCCAGCAGCTTAGGGTGGGGCGGCAATCAGCCCCAGCATTTT. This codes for CASSLGWGGNQPQHF.

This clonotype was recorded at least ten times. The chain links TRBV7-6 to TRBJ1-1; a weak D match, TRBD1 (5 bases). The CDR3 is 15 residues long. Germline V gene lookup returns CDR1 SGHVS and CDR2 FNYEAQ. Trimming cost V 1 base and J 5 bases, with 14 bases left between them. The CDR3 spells CASSLGGAGGTEAFF. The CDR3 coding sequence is TGTGCCAGCAGCTTAGGAGGGGCCGGGGGAACTGAAGCTTTCTTT.

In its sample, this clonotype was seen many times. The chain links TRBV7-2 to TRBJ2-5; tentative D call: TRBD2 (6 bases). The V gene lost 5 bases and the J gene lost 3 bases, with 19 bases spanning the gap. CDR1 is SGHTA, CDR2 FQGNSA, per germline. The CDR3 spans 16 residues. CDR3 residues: CASSGGWAGSKETQYF. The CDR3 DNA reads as TGTGCCAGCAGCGGGGGGTGGGCAGGGTCGAAAGAGACCCAGTACTTC.

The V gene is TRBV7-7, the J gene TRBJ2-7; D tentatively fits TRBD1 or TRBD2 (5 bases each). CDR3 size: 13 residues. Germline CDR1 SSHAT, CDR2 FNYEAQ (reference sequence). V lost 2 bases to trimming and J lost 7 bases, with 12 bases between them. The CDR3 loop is CASSLQDWGEQYF. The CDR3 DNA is TGTGCCAGCAGCTTACAGGATTGGGGGGAGCAGTACTTC.

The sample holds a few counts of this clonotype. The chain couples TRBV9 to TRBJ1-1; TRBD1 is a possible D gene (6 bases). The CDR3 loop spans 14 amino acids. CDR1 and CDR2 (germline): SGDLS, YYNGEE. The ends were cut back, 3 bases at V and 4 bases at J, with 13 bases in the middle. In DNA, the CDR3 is TGTGCCAGCAGCGCCCACAGGGTAGGCACTGAAGCTTTCTTT. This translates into CASSAHRVGTEAFF.

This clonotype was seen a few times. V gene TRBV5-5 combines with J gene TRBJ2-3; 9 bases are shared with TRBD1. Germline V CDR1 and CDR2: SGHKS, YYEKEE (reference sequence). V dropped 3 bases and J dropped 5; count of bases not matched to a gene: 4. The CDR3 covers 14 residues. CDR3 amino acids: CASSWGQGVDTQYF. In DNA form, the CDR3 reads TGTGCCAGCAGCTGGGGACAGGGCGTAGATACGCAGTATTTT.